These T cell receptor beta chains were read from a single sample in a study of blood T cell repertoires in COVID-19. The table came from immunoSEQ multiplex PCR; TCRdb's copy has only in-frame clones and leaves some out. Here the sample spans fewer than 350,000 clones, about 85% being singletons. What was sequenced was PBMCs or T cells enriched from blood (not recorded which). All receptors derive from a woman aged 45-65 years who had recovered from COVID-19. CDR3s include the opening cysteine and the closing phenylalanine or tryptophan. A D gene is named only where the DNA matches it firmly. Expanded clones are given a class, and other clones once, few, many or no size at all.

CDR3: CASSQEQGTSGYSYNEQFF
DNA: TGCGCCAGCAGCCAAGAACAGGGGACTAGCGGCTACTCCTACAATGAGCAGTTCTTC
V: TRBV4-1
D: TRBD2
size: -
J: TRBJ2-1

CDR3: CASRASGNTIYF
DNA: TGTGCCAGCAGGGCCTCTGGAAACACCATATATTTT
V: TRBV7-9
D: -
size: -
J: TRBJ1-3

CDR3: CASSLQGLAGTYNEQFF
DNA: TGTGCCAGCAGCTTACAGGGACTAGCGGGGACCTACAATGAGCAGTTCTTC
V: TRBV7-3
D: TRBD2
size: -
J: TRBJ2-1

CDR3: CASSKGLGGTYEQYF
DNA: TGTGCCAGCTCCAAGGGCCTGGGGGGGACCTACGAGCAGTACTTC
V: TRBV27
D: TRBD2
size: -
J: TRBJ2-7

CDR3: CASSFQSGVNEKLFF
DNA: TGTGCCAGCAGTTTTCAGTCAGGGGTAAATGAAAAACTGTTTTTT
V: TRBV28
D: -
size: few
J: TRBJ1-4

CDR3: CASSERTGGVNYGYTF
DNA: TGTGCCAGCTCAGAGCGGACAGGGGGTGTTAACTATGGCTACACCTTC
V: TRBV18
D: TRBD1
size: -
J: TRBJ1-2

CDR3: CAISTNGLAGKETQYF
DNA: TGTGCCATCAGTACAAACGGACTAGCGGGGAAAGAGACCCAGTACTTC
V: TRBV10-3
D: TRBD2
size: once
J: TRBJ2-5

CDR3: CASKSEGRGRGEQYF
DNA: TGTGCCAGCAAATCAGAGGGCAGGGGGCGGGGAGAGCAGTACTTC
V: TRBV2
D: TRBD1
size: -
J: TRBJ2-7

CDR3: CASSLFRTGAYEQYF
DNA: TGTGCCAGCAGTTTATTTAGAACGGGAGCCTACGAGCAGTACTTC
V: TRBV28
D: -
size: -
J: TRBJ2-7

CDR3: CASKGQGRNSPLHF
DNA: TGTGCCAGTAAGGGACAGGGTCGCAATTCACCCCTCCACTTT
V: TRBV19
D: TRBD1
size: once
J: TRBJ1-6

CDR3: CASSLMVGGGSEAFF
DNA: TGTGCCAGCAGCTTAATGGTGGGCGGGGGATCAGAAGCTTTCTTT
V: TRBV7-3
D: -
size: -
J: TRBJ1-1